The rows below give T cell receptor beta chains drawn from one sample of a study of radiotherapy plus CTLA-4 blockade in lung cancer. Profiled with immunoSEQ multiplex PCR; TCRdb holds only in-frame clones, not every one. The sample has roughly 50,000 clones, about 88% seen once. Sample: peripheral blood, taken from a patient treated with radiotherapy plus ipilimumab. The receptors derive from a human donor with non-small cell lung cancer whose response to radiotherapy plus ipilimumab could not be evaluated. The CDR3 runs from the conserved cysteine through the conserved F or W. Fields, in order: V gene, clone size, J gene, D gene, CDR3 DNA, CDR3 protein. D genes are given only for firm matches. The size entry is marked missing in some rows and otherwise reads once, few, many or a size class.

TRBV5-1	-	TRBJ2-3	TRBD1	TGCGCCAGCAGCTTGCAGGGGGCTGACACAGATACGCAGTATTTT	CASSLQGADTDTQYF
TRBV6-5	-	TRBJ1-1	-	TGTGCCAGCAGTTACACCCGGTGGGCTTTCTTT	CASSYTRWAFF
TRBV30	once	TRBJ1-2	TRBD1	TGTGCCTGGAGTTTGGGACAGGGGGGCTACACCTTC	CAWSLGQGGYTF
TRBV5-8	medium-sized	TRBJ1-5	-	TGTGCCAGCAGCTTTCTGCGGGGTAGCAATCAGCCCCAGCATTTT	CASSFLRGSNQPQHF
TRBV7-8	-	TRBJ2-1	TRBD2	TGTGCCAGCAGCTTAGGTCTAGCGGGGCTGTACAATGAGCAGTTCTTC	CASSLGLAGLYNEQFF
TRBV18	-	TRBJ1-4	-	TGTGCCAGCTCCCCTAGGTCCCACGAGACTAATGAAAAACTGTTTTTT	CASSPRSHETNEKLFF
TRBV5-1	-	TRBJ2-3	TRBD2	TGCGCCAGCAGCTACGGGACTAGCGGGGGGGCACCAGATACGCAGTATTTT	CASSYGTSGGAPDTQYF
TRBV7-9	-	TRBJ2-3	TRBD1	TGTGCCAGCAGCTTAGGTCGGACAGGGGGCTACGATACGCAGTATTTT	CASSLGRTGGYDTQYF
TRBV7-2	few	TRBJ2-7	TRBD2	TGTGCCAGCAGCACCTCTAGCGGGGACCTCTACGAGCAGTACTTC	CASSTSSGDLYEQYF
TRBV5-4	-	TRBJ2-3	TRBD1	TGTGCCAGCAGCTTGGGCTACACAGGGGGCGGTTCAGATACGCAGTATTTT	CASSLGYTGGGSDTQYF
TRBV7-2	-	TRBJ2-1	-	TGTGCCAGCAGCTCCCGGGGGGAGCAGTTCTTC	CASSSRGEQFF
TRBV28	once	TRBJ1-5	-	TGTGCCAGCAGCCGGGGAGGAAGCAATCAGCCCCAGCATTTT	CASSRGGSNQPQHF
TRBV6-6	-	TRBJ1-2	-	TGTGCCAGCAGTTCGGGGGAGAGAGTTGGGGGCTACACCTTC	CASSSGERVGGYTF
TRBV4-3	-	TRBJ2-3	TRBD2	TGCGCCAGCAGCCCACAAAGCGGGGGGGCCACAGATACGCAGTATTTT	CASSPQSGGATDTQYF
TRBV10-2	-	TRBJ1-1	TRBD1	TGCGCCAGCAGGGAAAATGACAGGGGCATCGTGAGAGCTTTCTTT	CASRENDRGIVRAFF
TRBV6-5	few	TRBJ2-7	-	TGTGCCAGCAGTAACCTGGCCGACTACGAGCAGTACTTC	CASSNLADYEQYF
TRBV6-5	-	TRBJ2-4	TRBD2	TGTGCCAGCAGTTTGACTAGCGGGCCCCGGAGGAACATTCAGTACTTC	CASSLTSGPRRNIQYF
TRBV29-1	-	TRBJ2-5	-	TGCAGCGCAGGAAACAGCCAAGAGACCCAGTACTTC	CSAGNSQETQYF
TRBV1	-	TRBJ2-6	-	TGCACCAGCAGGTTTGCTTGTTTTGCACAAAGTCGGGCCAACGTCCTGACTTTC	CTSRFACFAQSRANVLTF
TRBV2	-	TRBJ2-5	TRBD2	TGTGCCAGCAGTGAACAGCGGGGAACTAGGTACTTC	CASSEQRGTRYF
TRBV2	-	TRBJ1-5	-	TGTGCCAGCAGTGACAGGGCCCAGCCCCAGCATTTT	CASSDRAQPQHF
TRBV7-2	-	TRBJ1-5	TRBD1	TGTGCCAGCAGCTTGGACAGGGCTAATCAGCCCCAGCATTTT	CASSLDRANQPQHF
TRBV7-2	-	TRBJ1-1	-	TGTGCCAGCAGTATACGACAGACGAACACTGAAGCTTTCTTT	CASSIRQTNTEAFF
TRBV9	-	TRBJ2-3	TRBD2	TGTGCCAGCAGCGGGACTAGCGGCACAGATACGCAGTATTTT	CASSGTSGTDTQYF
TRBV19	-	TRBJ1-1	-	TGTGCCAGTAGTACCTCGGTCGACACTGAAGCTTTCTTT	CASSTSVDTEAFF
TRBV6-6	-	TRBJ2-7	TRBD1	TGTGCCAGCAGTTACTCTACAGGGGGGACCTACGAGCAGTACTTC	CASSYSTGGTYEQYF
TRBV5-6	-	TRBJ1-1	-	TGTGCCAGCAGCTGGACAGTGAACACTGAAGCTTTCTTT	CASSWTVNTEAFF
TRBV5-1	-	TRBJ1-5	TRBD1	TGCGCCAGCAAACTTACAGGGGAAAGCAATCAGCCCCAGCATTTT	CASKLTGESNQPQHF
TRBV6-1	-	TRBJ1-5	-	TGTGCCAGCAGCCGGGCGGGTCAGCCCCAGCATTTT	CASSRAGQPQHF
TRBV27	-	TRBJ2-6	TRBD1	TGTGCCAGCAGGGACAGGGCCTCTGGGGCCAACGTCCTGACTTTC	CASRDRASGANVLTF
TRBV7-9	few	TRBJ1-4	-	TGTGCCAGCAGCCGTGGACAGCGCGTAACTAATGAAAAACTGTTTTTT	CASSRGQRVTNEKLFF
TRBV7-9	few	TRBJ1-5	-	TGTGCCAGCAGCTTAAGTGGCAGGGTTGATCAGCCCCAGCATTTT	CASSLSGRVDQPQHF
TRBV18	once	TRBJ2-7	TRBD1	TGTGCCAGCTCCCTCGCGCGGGACAGGGAGGGAGAGCAGTACTTC	CASSLARDREGEQYF
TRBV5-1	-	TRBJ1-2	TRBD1	TGCGCCAGCAGCCTCACGACAGGGAACTATGGCTACACCTTC	CASSLTTGNYGYTF
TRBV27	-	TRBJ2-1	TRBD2	TGTGCCAGCAGACCAGAGAGCGGGAGGGCCTCCCACAATGAGCAGTTCTTC	CASRPESGRASHNEQFF
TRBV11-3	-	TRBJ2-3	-	TGTGCCAGCAGCTTAGGTCCGGGGGATACGCAGTATTTT	CASSLGPGDTQYF
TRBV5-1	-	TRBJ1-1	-	TGCGCCAGCAGAGTAGATACAGGGAGGAACACTGAAGCTTTCTTT	CASRVDTGRNTEAFF
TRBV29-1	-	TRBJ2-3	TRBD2	TGCAGCGTTGGAGGGGCGGGGGGCACAGATACGCAGTATTTT	CSVGGAGGTDTQYF
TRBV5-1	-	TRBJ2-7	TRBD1	TGCGCCAGCAGCCCGGGACAGGCCGTTAGGTACGAGCAGTACTTC	CASSPGQAVRYEQYF
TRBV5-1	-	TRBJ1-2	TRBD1	TGCGCCAGCAGCGTTCTACAGGGGGCGCGGGACTATGGCTACACCTTC	CASSVLQGARDYGYTF
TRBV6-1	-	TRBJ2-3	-	TGTGCCAGCAGTATAATTGTCAGGGATACGCAGTATTTT	CASSIIVRDTQYF
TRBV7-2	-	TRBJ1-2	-	TGTGCCAGCAGCTTGGGTGGAGCTAACTATGGCTACACCTTC	CASSLGGANYGYTF